This entry is about one TCR beta chain. The antigen remains unidentified. Looked up from germline, CDR1 is LGHNA and CDR2 is YNFKEQ. CDR3 size: 15 residues. The V end was cut by 11 bases, the J end by 2 bases, with 21 bases between. This entry is derived from a study of tumor and adjacent non-tumor tissue in lung cancer. Study as a whole: Patients comprised about a dozen adenocarcinoma, a couple of squamous cell carcinoma and 1 small cell lung cancer. On average, productive TCRbeta reads reached about 4.17 million per sample.

Three rounds of nested PCR, following a modified ARM-PCR protocol, produced the TCRbeta library. TCRdb reprocessed the multiplex PCR reads with MiXCR, giving one entry per CDR3 protein. Among about 120,000 distinct CDR3 sequences listed, 84% were seen once. Study outcomes and limitations: TCR diversity was significantly greater in tumor than normal lung tissue. Normal lung showed higher cumulative top 100 clone frequency than tumor.

No cell sorting was done before RNA was extracted from the tissue. The V and J genes are TRBV4-2 and TRBJ2-5; a possible D gene is TRBD1 (5 bases). The TCR sequence derives from a man in his sixties or seventies with non-small cell lung cancer. The sequencing sample was made of lung tumor tissue. This CDR3 reads CAGSQEGVGQETQYF. CDR3 DNA: TGTGCCGGTAGCCAAGAAGGGGTCGGACAAGAGACCCAGTACTTC.